This T cell receptor (beta chain) originates from a study of T-cell memory formation after mild COVID-19. Trimming at V came to 7 bases and at J to 4 bases, leaving 16 bases not matched to a gene. CDR3 length equals 16 residues. Germline V gene lookup returns CDR1 DFQATT and CDR2 SNEGSKA (reference sequence). This clonotype was observed a handful of times. 5'RACE with constant-segment primers built TCRalpha and TCRbeta cDNA libraries with UMIs. From the 5' RACE reads, TCRdb called clonotypes with MiXCR, one entry per CDR3 protein. The sample records more than 300,000 distinct CDR3 sequences, roughly an eighth being singletons.

V gene TRBV20-1 combines with J gene TRBJ2-1; 7 nucleotides align to TRBD1. The receptor was derived from a man younger than 35 who had mild COVID-19 (a few samples of this study predate the infection). Cell type and time point are not known. Sequencing was carried out using PBMCs or a T cell subset sorted from them (not recorded which). CDR3 nucleotide sequence: TGCAGTGTAACCGGGACAGTTAATTTAAAATACAATGAGCAGTTCTTC. This codes for CSVTGTVNLKYNEQFF.